This T cell receptor (beta chain) was recovered during a study of shared clonotypes between healthy human individuals (dated by TCRdb to about 2020). About the full investigation: The cohort included a few men and a couple of women between 18 and 49 years of age. Per donor, three plates each were used for CD4 naive and CD4 memory, two for CD8 naive, and one for CD8 memory. The study deeply sequenced blood TCR repertoires of five healthy adults to estimate repertoire size and the extent of clonotype sharing between individuals. To increase sequencing depth and limit assay-specific biases, different laboratories used diverse techniques to prepare libraries and sequence TCR repertoires. Between about 0.94 and 10 billion PBMCs per donor were obtained by leukapheresis.

From the cysteine up to the phenylalanine, the CDR3 has a length of 15 residues. Here the CDR3 DNA is all that survives: 45 bases in frame from base 1. From a lookup of the germline V gene, CDR1 and CDR2 are KGHSH and LQKENI. Cut back by 3 bases and 5 bases, the V and J ends lie 14 bases apart. This clone appeared once. The antigen it recognizes is unknown. Base qualities are not provided; no much larger clone lies one nucleotide away. General findings and caveats noted by the study authors: Incomplete sequencing was indicated by rarefaction of sorted-subset datasets, despite the large sequencing depth. Sampling was restricted to blood, and TCR repertoires in tissue are likely to differ from TCR repertoires in blood. Because the study included a small number of donors, the genetic and exposure-history diversity represented was limited. When four donors were compared, the shared fraction of clonotypes was approximately 5% for naive CD4, about 4% for naive CD8, 2% to 2.5% for memory CD4, and approximately 0.4% for memory CD8. Larger estimated clonotype richness was generally found for naive subsets than for memory subsets. Compared with non-shared clonotypes, clonotypes shared by all four sorted-subset donors had higher generation probabilities. Pairwise subsampling indicated that sequencing depth was expected to affect the degree of clonotype sharing among donors.

Using the deep immunoSEQ assay, multiplex PCR amplified TCR CDR3 regions from genomic DNA. Genomic DNA extracted from each cell subset was distributed evenly over all wells of several immunoSEQ 96-well plates, and each plate served as one replicate. For sorted subsets, each replicate PCR was loaded with around 200 ng genomic DNA, equivalent to 32,000 or so T cell genomes. Purified libraries were quantified with a Qubit 3.0 fluorometer, sized on a Bioanalyzer 2100, and re-quantified with the KAPA Library Quantification kit. Every immunoSEQ 96-well plate was sequenced on a dedicated single-read 150-cycle Illumina NextSeq 550 flow cell. In the source study's methods: Because the immunoSEQ output held only junctional sequences and lacked quality scores, the filtering could not match the filtering applied to full-length reads. Sequences were annotated with PyIR, a Python wrapper for IgBLAST v1.9, using IMGT germline references to assign V/J genes and CDR3. Reads were removed for weak V/J assignments (E-value above 1e-6), missing CDR3, stop codons, out-of-frame junctions, or ambiguous translated residues. A V3J clonotype was defined by an identical inferred V gene, J gene, and CDR3 amino acid sequence. The percentage overlap between two repertoires was calculated by dividing the number of shared unique clonotypes by the size of the smaller repertoire. RTK rarefaction, the Chao1 estimator, and Recon v2.1 estimates of unobserved clonotypes were used to assess repertoire richness. OLGA was used to compute generation probabilities for all TCRbeta clonotypes that the gDNA method yielded from a handful of donors. TCRdb carries this immuneACCESS record with in-frame sequences only. Its versions omit some clonotypes, under half of them owing to an unresolved V gene in the studies checked, with the rest unexplained. The V and J calls and clone size are taken from that table; D and trimming were inferred from the DNA. In this sample the table shows approximately 1,500,000 clones, around 98% of which occur a single time. The ten largest clones capture roughly 0.42% of the sample.

The donors were healthy, HIV-negative adults with no recently reported acute infections or vaccinations. Every donor was a Caucasian adult living in Nashville, Tennessee, USA. CD4+ T cells were enriched through magnetic negative selection, after which naive cells were positively selected on CD45RA and the remaining negative fraction served as the memory subset. After blood collection by leukapheresis, PBMCs were isolated using Ficoll-Histopaque density gradient centrifugation and then cryopreserved in the vapor phase of liquid nitrogen. Purity and quantity of every magnetically sorted T cell population were checked by analytical flow cytometry. From each sorted fraction, genomic DNA was isolated and quantified by UV absorbance on a Nanodrop 2000c.

This TCR came from a man between 25 and 39 years old in good health. The chain was built from TRBV18 and TRBJ1-5, with a weak D call of TRBD1 (6 bases match). The source material was naive CD4+ T cells sorted from blood. Per the publication, the cell subset or site label means: CD45RA+ positively selected. CDR3 sequence: CASSPAGGGHQPQHF. The nucleotide sequence reads as follows: TGTGCCAGCTCACCCGCTGGGGGGGGCCATCAGCCCCAGCATTTT.